This is a list of T cell receptor beta chains from one sample in a study of blood T cell repertoires in COVID-19. The method was immunoSEQ multiplex PCR; TCRdb's version includes in-frame clones alone and lacks a portion of them. The data show about 240,000 clones, 87% seen once. The sequenced material came from peripheral blood. The receptor set was obtained from a man aged 55 to 70 who had recovered from COVID-19. CDR3s include the opening cysteine and the closing phenylalanine or tryptophan. The D gene is left open where the match is weak. Clone size is not always given. Where it is, it says once, few, many or a class for expanded clones.

size,D,V,J,DNA,CDR3
-,TRBD2,TRBV5-1,TRBJ2-2,TGCGCCAGCAGCTTAGGACTAGCGGGGAGCACCGGGGAGCTGTTTTTT,CASSLGLAGSTGELFF
-,-,TRBV7-8,TRBJ1-2,TGTGCCAGCAGCTTAGCGCTGGGCCGGATAGGCAACTATGGCTACACCTTC,CASSLALGRIGNYGYTF
-,-,TRBV29-1,TRBJ1-2,TGCAGCGTTGTTTCGGGGGTGGAGGGCTACACCTTC,CSVVSGVEGYTF
-,TRBD2,TRBV7-8,TRBJ2-3,TGTGCCAGCAGCTTAGCGCGGACTAGCGGGACAGATACGCAGTATTTT,CASSLARTSGTDTQYF
-,-,TRBV5-1,TRBJ2-7,TGCGCCAGCAGCTTGCCCGGTCACGAGCAGTACTTC,CASSLPGHEQYF
-,-,TRBV25-1,TRBJ1-1,TGTGCCAGCGGAGGACCTGTGGGCACTGAAGCTTTCTTT,CASGGPVGTEAFF
-,TRBD2,TRBV6-5,TRBJ2-3,TGTGCCAGCAGCCTAAGCGGGGGGGCCTCAGATACGCAGTATTTT,CASSLSGGASDTQYF
-,-,TRBV10-3,TRBJ1-2,TGTGCCATCAGTGACCTCTATGGCTACACCTTC,CAISDLYGYTF
-,TRBD1,TRBV5-1,TRBJ2-7,TGCGCCAGCAGCTTGTTCGTGACAGGGAGCTCCTACGAGCAGTACTTC,CASSLFVTGSSYEQYF
-,-,TRBV10-3,TRBJ1-2,TGTGCCAGTCAATCCGACAGGTCGGGATATGGCTACACCTTC,CASQSDRSGYGYTF
-,-,TRBV2,TRBJ1-1,TGTGCCAGCACCAAAACCGGGGGAATGAACACTGAAGCTTTCTTT,CASTKTGGMNTEAFF
few,TRBD2,TRBV6-6,TRBJ2-7,TGTGCCAGCAGTTACTCGGGGACTAGCGGGGTGAACGAGCAGTACTTC,CASSYSGTSGVNEQYF
once,-,TRBV7-8,TRBJ2-3,TGTGCCAGCAGCATACGCGGGGGCGCAATCACAGATACGCAGTATTTT,CASSIRGGAITDTQYF
once,-,TRBV6-5,TRBJ1-1,TGTGCCAGCAGTTATATTAAGAACACTGAAGCTTTCTTT,CASSYIKNTEAFF
-,-,TRBV2,TRBJ1-1,TGTGCCAGCAGCCGGTTTGCGGGGAACACTGAAGCTTTCTTT,CASSRFAGNTEAFF
-,-,TRBV9,TRBJ1-6,TGTGCCAGCAGCGTAGATCGCAGGGCTTCACCCCTCCACTTT,CASSVDRRASPLHF
-,-,TRBV6-6,TRBJ1-1,TGTGCCAGCAGTCTCCTACAGGGCGTAGCTTTCTTT,CASSLLQGVAFF
-,TRBD1,TRBV24-1,TRBJ2-1,TGTGCCACCAGTGATCTCGACCACCTGACAGGGAAGGCGGTCAATGAGCAGTTCTTC,CATSDLDHLTGKAVNEQFF
few,-,TRBV7-9,TRBJ2-2,TGTGCCAGCAGCTTACTTCAGGCCCCAACCGGGGAGCTGTTTTTT,CASSLLQAPTGELFF
-,-,TRBV28,TRBJ2-2,TGTGCCAGCTTAACCCAGGGCGCGAACACCGGGGAGCTGTTTTTT,CASLTQGANTGELFF
-,TRBD2,TRBV3-1/TRBV3-2,TRBJ2-3,TGTGCCAGCAGCCAAATGGTCGTAGCGGGGGGGCCGTATACGCAGTATTTT,CASSQMVVAGGPYTQYF
-,-,TRBV7-9,TRBJ1-5,TGTGCCAGCAGCTCCAGTTACAATCAGCCCCAGCATTTT,CASSSSYNQPQHF
-,-,TRBV2,TRBJ1-1,TGTGCCAGCAGTGAAGCGGGGGGTGAAGCTTTCTTT,CASSEAGGEAFF
-,-,TRBV30,TRBJ1-3,TGTGCCTGGAGGTACTTCTCTGGAAACACCATATATTTT,CAWRYFSGNTIYF
-,TRBD1,TRBV7-9,TRBJ1-3,TGTGCCAGCAGCCATCACGACAGGGCTAACACCATATATTTT,CASSHHDRANTIYF
once,TRBD1,TRBV19,TRBJ1-1,TGTGCCAGTAGTATAGGAGGGGGCGCAGGGGGCACTGAAGCTTTCTTT,CASSIGGGAGGTEAFF
-,TRBD1,TRBV5-1,TRBJ1-4,TGCGCCAGCAGCTTGACAGGGGATGCAACTAATGAAAAACTGTTTTTT,CASSLTGDATNEKLFF
-,-,TRBV9,TRBJ1-1,TGTGCCAGCAGCGTAGGAGTAGACACTGAAGCTTTCTTT,CASSVGVDTEAFF
-,-,TRBV6-5,TRBJ2-4,TGTGCCAGCAGGCCAGGGGTAGCCAAAAACATTCAGTACTTC,CASRPGVAKNIQYF
few,-,TRBV15,TRBJ1-4,TGTGCCACCAGCAGCGAGGGTTTGACTAATGAAAAACTGTTTTTT,CATSSEGLTNEKLFF
-,TRBD1,TRBV6-5,TRBJ1-1,TGTGCCAGCAGTTACACACCAGACAGGGGGCGGACTGAAGCTTTCTTT,CASSYTPDRGRTEAFF
-,-,TRBV5-1,TRBJ2-1,TGCGCCAGCAGCCCGGCGGGACAGTTAGTCGAGCAGTTCTTC,CASSPAGQLVEQFF
-,TRBD1,TRBV24-1,TRBJ2-1,TGTGCCACCACTTCTCCCGACAGGGGTGAGAGTGAGCAGTTCTTC,CATTSPDRGESEQFF
-,-,TRBV4-1,TRBJ1-5,TGCGCCAGCAGCCAACTCGGGTCTACCCATCAGCCCCAGCATTTT,CASSQLGSTHQPQHF
-,-,TRBV30,TRBJ2-6,TGTGCCTGGAGTGGACAGCTTTCAGGGGCCAACGTCCTGACTTTC,CAWSGQLSGANVLTF
-,-,TRBV5-4,TRBJ2-3,TGTGCCAGCTCTAGGGGGCTGCGGGAAGATACGCAGTATTTT,CASSRGLREDTQYF
-,-,TRBV4-2,TRBJ2-1,TGTGCCAGCAGCCAAAGGACTACCCTGAGCTCCTACAATGAGCAGTTCTTC,CASSQRTTLSSYNEQFF
once,-,TRBV5-8,TRBJ2-3,TGTGCCAGCAGCTTGGGGACAACGGCGCGCACAGATACGCAGTATTTT,CASSLGTTARTDTQYF
once,-,TRBV9,TRBJ2-2,TGTGCCAGCAGCGTAGATCCATATACCGGCACCGGGGAGCTGTTTTTT,CASSVDPYTGTGELFF
-,-,TRBV2,TRBJ1-5,TGTGCCAGCAGCTCCGGACAGAATCAGCCCCAGCATTTT,CASSSGQNQPQHF
-,-,TRBV5-3,TRBJ1-5,TGTGCCAGAAGCCGGCCCCAGCATTTT,CARSRPQHF
-,-,TRBV7-9,TRBJ1-5,TGTGCCAGCAGCTTAACGGGGGGCGATCAGCCCCAGCATTTT,CASSLTGGDQPQHF
-,-,TRBV5-5,TRBJ2-7,TGTGCCAGCAGCTTGGCCACAGGACCCTACGAGCAGTACTTC,CASSLATGPYEQYF
-,-,TRBV30,TRBJ2-6,TGTGCCTGGAGTGCTAGGACAAATCTCTTCTCTGGGGCCAACGTCCTGACTTTC,CAWSARTNLFSGANVLTF
-,-,TRBV4-1,TRBJ2-3,TGCGCCAGCAGCCAACCGAGCACAGATACGCAGTATTTT,CASSQPSTDTQYF
-,-,TRBV9,TRBJ2-7,TGTGCCAGCAGCGGCACTTCGGGTGGGGAGCAGTACTTC,CASSGTSGGEQYF
-,TRBD1,TRBV30,TRBJ2-5,TGTGCCTGGAGTAGGACAGGGTTCGCGGAGACCCAGTACTTC,CAWSRTGFAETQYF
many,TRBD2,TRBV5-1,TRBJ2-1,TGCGCCAGCAGCCTGGGGACTAGCGGGGCTGAGCAGTTCTTC,CASSLGTSGAEQFF
-,-,TRBV19,TRBJ2-1,TGTGCCAGTAGTATGTCCGGGGGGCGCCGAGAGCAGTTCTTC,CASSMSGGRREQFF
-,-,TRBV5-1,TRBJ2-7,TGCGCCAGCAGCCCCCACGGGGGGCCGATCGGGGAGCAGTACTTC,CASSPHGGPIGEQYF
-,-,TRBV5-1,TRBJ2-3,TGCGCCAGCAGCCGTACCGGGCGCGGGACCCCAGATACGCAGTATTTT,CASSRTGRGTPDTQYF
-,TRBD1,TRBV19,TRBJ2-2,TGTGCCACAATACCGGACAGGGGCCTCACCGGGGAGCTGTTTTTT,CATIPDRGLTGELFF
few,-,TRBV7-8,TRBJ2-1,TGTGCCAGCAGCTTAGTTTGGGGACTGAGGTCCTACAATGAGCAGTTCTTC,CASSLVWGLRSYNEQFF
once,-,TRBV11-2,TRBJ2-2,TGTGCCAGCAGCCTCCGTCGAGCGAACACCGGGGAGCTGTTTTTT,CASSLRRANTGELFF
-,TRBD2,TRBV18,TRBJ2-1,TGTGCCAGCTCACCATCCGCCCCTCCCGGACTAGAGGTCTTC,CASSPSAPPGLEVF
-,TRBD1,TRBV5-1,TRBJ1-3,TGCGCCAGCAGCTTGGCCGGGACAGGTGAAAACACCATATATTTT,CASSLAGTGENTIYF
-,-,TRBV28,TRBJ2-5,TGTGCCAGCAGTTTATCACGGGAGACCCAGTACTTC,CASSLSRETQYF
-,-,TRBV4-2,TRBJ2-6,TGTGCCAGCAGCCAAGTCTATCGCGGGAACTCTGGGGCCAACGTCCTGACTTTC,CASSQVYRGNSGANVLTF
-,TRBD1,TRBV27,TRBJ1-2,TGTGCCAGCAGTTTATCCGGGACAGGGGGTGGCTACACCTTC,CASSLSGTGGGYTF
-,-,TRBV5-1,TRBJ2-2,TGCGCCAGCAGCTTAAGGGGGAAGACCGGGGAGCTGTTTTTT,CASSLRGKTGELFF